The entry below describes one TCR beta chain. Its antigen is unknown. No quality values exist for individual bases; no much larger clone is one base distant. Including the terminal cysteine and phenylalanine, the CDR3 comprises 17 residues. CDR3 DNA only is kept here, 51 bases in frame from base 1. The germline V end is reduced by 7 bases and the J end by 6 bases; junction bases left unmatched: 9. This sample stems from a study of T-cell memory formation after mild COVID-19 (TCRdb year 2021). Concerning the study at large: Most TCR sequence clusters were specific to one of the two donors. In a couple of donors, T-cell clones that expanded and contracted after mild COVID-19 were followed by sequencing TCRalpha and TCRbeta repertoires longitudinally. The cohort was made up of two young adult volunteers, one female and one male, who were previously healthy. The full study reports these points: Clones contracting from day 15 to 85 had balanced CD4/CD8 phenotypes, while a second wave expanding from day 15 to 37 was biased towards CD4+. Only a couple of mild cases were covered in the study, and larger cohorts including severe cases with pre-infection samples were considered necessary. SARS-CoV-2 specificity of the second-wave clones peaking on day 37 was not confirmed. The detection of some responding clones in pre-infection memory suggests that pre-existing cross-reactive memory T cells joined the SARS-CoV-2 response. Contracting CD4+ clones were found mainly in CM and EM memory subsets, while CD8+ clones were enriched in EMRA.

PBMCs were isolated by Ficoll-Paque density gradient centrifugation. The instrument was an Illumina NovaSeq 6000. Using 5'RACE with constant-segment primers, TCRalpha and TCRbeta cDNA libraries were constructed, with sample barcodes and unique molecular identifiers added in the process. Trizol reagent was used to extract RNA from every sample. Library amplification was performed in two PCR steps, and a second sample barcode and Illumina TruSeq adapters were introduced in the second step. Sequencing of libraries was performed on an Illumina NovaSeq with 2 x 150 bp paired-end reads. The source study handled its data this way. With migec v1.2.7, reads were demultiplexed and then collapsed into UMI-guided consensus sequences. With mixcr v2.1.11, UMI consensuses were aligned to TRA and TRB V and J templates and assembled into clonotypes. Expanded or contracted clonotypes were those called significant by both edgeR and NoisET, with noise models trained on biological replicates. For edgeR calls, the thresholds were a false discovery rate-adjusted p below 0.01 and a log2 fold-change of 1. As an exploratory analysis of dynamics, max-normalized trajectories of the 1000 most abundant clonotypes were examined by PCA with hierarchical clustering. Each responding clone was given a CD4 or CD8 phenotype based on the CD4+ and CD8+ repertoires, which had been sequenced separately. TCRdb trimmed the raw reads at Q25, called clones with MiXCR and kept productive beta chains. Merged by CDR3 protein, the rows form single entries marked with the most common genes and DNA. The V and J calls follow TCRdb's processing rather than the paper's. Present in this sample are 400,000 to 500,000 distinct CDR3 sequences, about 20% of which were seen just once. Roughly 8% of the sample lies in the top ten.

The chain joins TRBV12-3 or TRBV12-4 to TRBJ2-1; TRBD2 fits 16 bases in the junction. This TCR was recovered from an adult woman who had mild COVID-19 (a few samples of this study predate the infection). The sample titles of this study are shuffled in the database, so cell type and time point are left out; the donor was told from shared clones. Sequences were obtained from PBMCs or a T cell subset sorted from them (not recorded which). The base sequence is TGTGCCAGCATCCGCGGGACTAGCGGGAGGGCGGGCAATGAGCAGTTCTTC. The resulting protein is CASIRGTSGRAGNEQFF.